The 29 T cell receptor beta chains given below trace back to one sample, sequenced in a study of shared clonotypes between healthy human individuals. Assay: immunoSEQ multiplex PCR; the TCRdb copy retains only in-frame clones and omits some. This table holds 500,000 or so clones, 95% to 96% found once. Sequenced material: naive CD4+ T cells sorted from blood. Specified subset: CD45RA+ positively selected. The receptors derive from a woman in her 30s in good health.

This chain uses TRBV28 with TRBJ1-4; D is undetermined. The germline V gene encodes CDR1 MDHEN and CDR2 SYDVKM. The CDR3 runs 15 residues. The germline V and J ends were trimmed by 6 bases and 8 bases, with 19 bases remaining between them. The CDR3 loop reads CASRTPSGAGEKLFF. CDR3 bases: TGTGCCAGCAGGACGCCATCGGGCGCTGGGGAAAAACTGTTTTTT.

J is TRBJ2-2 and V is TRBV4-1; 9 positions agree with TRBD1. The trim removed 2 bases at V and 5 bases at J, leaving 12 bases unmatched. The V gene's germline CDR1 is MGHRA and CDR2 YSYEKL. This CDR3 spans 18 amino acids. CDR3 bases: TGCGCCAGCAGCCAACCCTGGGGACAGGGCTTGTTGACCGGGGAGCTGTTTTTT. Translating it yields CASSQPWGQGLLTGELFF.

The genes are TRBV11-2 and TRBJ2-3, with a tentative D call TRBD2 (5 bases). The CDR3 is 13 residues long. The V end lost 4 bases, the J end lost 2 bases, and 7 bases lay between the germline ends. Germline V gene data show CDR1 as SGHAT and CDR2 as FQNNGV. CDR3 coding DNA: TGTGCCAGCAGCTCCCGGGACACAGATACGCAGTATTTT. It yields the protein CASSSRDTDTQYF. The entire variable domain, with the rest obtained from reference TRBV11-2 and TRBJ2-3, is as follows: EAGVAQSPRYKIIEKRQSVAFWCNPISGHATLYWYQQILGQGPKLLIQFQNNGVVDDSQLPKDRFSAERLKGVDSTLKIQPAKLEDSAVYLCASSSRDTDTQYFGPGTRLTVL.

This chain connects TRBV28 to TRBJ2-4, with 11 positions matching TRBD2. The CDR3 totals 16 residues. Germline CDR1 reads MDHEN; CDR2 reads SYDVKM. J lost 4 bases, V lost 3 bases, and 5 bases had no gene match. DNA of the CDR3: TGTGCCAGCAGTTTGGGGACTAGCGGTAGAAAAAACATTCAGTACTTC. This translates into CASSLGTSGRKNIQYF.

The J gene is TRBJ1-2, the V gene TRBV19; D is perhaps TRBD1 (6 bases). Between the trimmed V and J ends, which lost 5 bases and 8 bases, there was a span of 15 bases. The CDR3 extends over 13 amino acids. CDR1 is LNHDA and CDR2 is SQIVND in the germline V gene (reference sequence). The CDR3 reads CASSLHRVRGYTF. CDR3 bases: TGTGCCAGTAGTCTCCACAGGGTGCGGGGCTACACCTTC.

This clone came up once. The rearrangement links TRBV5-5 to TRBJ2-5; 11 bases match TRBD2. Trimming cost V 4 bases and J 2 bases; bases outside gene matches: 4. The CDR3 covers 15 residues. CDR1 and CDR2 (germline): SGHKS, YYEKEE (reference sequence). The CDR3, as DNA: TGTGCCAGCAGCGGGTGGACTAGCGGGCAAGAGACCCAGTACTTC. Translating it yields CASSGWTSGQETQYF.

This chain joins TRBV19 and TRBJ2-7, with TRBD2 matching 15 bases. The trim removed 4 bases at V and 5 bases at J, leaving 9 bases unmatched. CDR3 length equals 17 residues. Per germline, CDR1 LNHDA and CDR2 SQIVND (reference sequence). In nucleotides, the CDR3 is TGTGCCAGTAGTAATGGACTAGCGGGAGGGCTCCGCCACGAGCAGTACTTC. Its protein product is CASSNGLAGGLRHEQYF.

The chain carries TRBV5-1 and TRBJ2-7, with 9 positions matching TRBD2. The CDR3 has 16 amino acids. Unmatched junction bases numbered 9, after V lost 3 bases and J lost 2 bases. CDR1 and CDR2 (germline): SGHRS, YFSETQ. CDR3 nucleotide sequence: TGCGCCAGCAGCTCCCTTCCTAGCGGGGAAACCTACGAGCAGTACTTC. This encodes CASSSLPSGETYEQYF.

V and J are TRBV11-2 and TRBJ2-7; 7 bases fit TRBD2. From germline, CDR1 is SGHAT and CDR2 FQNNGV. V trimming: 2 bases; J trimming: 5 bases; junction bases outside the gene matches: 9. This CDR3 has 15 residues. The CDR3 DNA reads TGTGCCAGCAGCTTAAGCGCGGGAGAGGGCCACGAGCAGTACTTC. This codes for CASSLSAGEGHEQYF.

This chain links TRBV6-1 with TRBJ1-1, with D unresolved. This CDR3 contains 11 residues. The V end lost 7 bases, the J end lost 3 bases, and 6 bases lay between the germline ends. CDR1 and CDR2 from the germline V gene are MNHNS and SASEGT. The CDR3 loop is CASKRDTEAFF. The CDR3 DNA sequence: TGTGCCAGCAAAAGGGACACTGAAGCTTTCTTT.

This clone was detected once. This chain links TRBV5-1 with TRBJ2-1; 7 positions agree with TRBD2. The V gene end was trimmed by 0 bases and the J gene end by 2 bases; junction bases not matched to a gene: 5. Germline V gene data show CDR1 as SGHRS and CDR2 as YFSETQ. The CDR3 sequence is 16 residues long. The CDR3 DNA is TGCGCCAGCAGCTTGGCCGGGGGGAGTCCCTACAATGAGCAGTTCTTC. The encoded protein is CASSLAGGSPYNEQFF. Variable domain in full (rest from reference TRBV5-1 and TRBJ2-1): KAGVTQTPRYLIKTRGQQVTLSCSPISGHRSVSWYQQTPGQGLQFLFEYFSETQRNKGNFPGRFSGRQFSNSRSEMNVSTLELGDSALYLCASSLAGGSPYNEQFFGPGTRLTVL.

V is TRBV28 and J is TRBJ1-2; D is unresolved. The CDR3 is 13 amino acids. The germline gives CDR1 MDHEN, CDR2 SYDVKM. Trimming stripped 3 bases from V and 2 bases from J, with 7 bases between. The CDR3 DNA is TGTGCCAGCAGTTTGGGTCGGAACTATGGCTACACCTTC. It translates to CASSLGRNYGYTF.

V is TRBV4-1 and J is TRBJ2-1; TRBD2 agrees at 8 bases. There are 19 residues in the CDR3. The junction had 10 bases not matched to a gene; V was cut back by 0 bases and J by 0 bases. Per germline, CDR1 MGHRA and CDR2 YSYEKL. The CDR3: CASSQDPLAVLSSYNEQFF. The CDR3 DNA reads TGCGCCAGCAGCCAAGATCCACTAGCGGTACTGAGCTCCTACAATGAGCAGTTCTTC.

The chain joins TRBV2 to TRBJ2-3; 7 positions agree with TRBD2. Germline V lookup: CDR1 SNHLY, CDR2 FYNNEI. The junction had 5 bases not matched to a gene; V was cut back by 10 bases and J by 1 base. The length of the CDR3 is 13 residues. In DNA form, the CDR3 reads TGTGCCACACTAGCGCAGGGCACAGATACGCAGTATTTT. Translated: CATLAQGTDTQYF.

The rearrangement uses TRBV2 and TRBJ1-1, with unresolved D. Germline CDR1 and CDR2: SNHLY and FYNNEI. Trimming removed 6 bases from V and 8 bases from J, with 19 bases in between. This CDR3 is 14 amino acids long. The CDR3 is CASSRSETGGEAFF. The CDR3 DNA sequence: TGTGCCAGCAGCCGCTCCGAGACGGGCGGCGAAGCTTTCTTT.

This clone was detected only once. This CDR3 is CASSSGQYYGYTF. In DNA form, the CDR3 reads TGCGCCAGCAGTTCGGGACAGTACTATGGCTACACCTTC. The rearrangement joins TRBV5-1 to TRBJ1-2; 7 bases align to TRBD1. The germline V gene has CDR1 SGHRS and CDR2 YFSETQ. This CDR3 is built from 13 residues. Losses at the gene ends were 5 bases for V and 3 bases for J; bases not matched to a gene: 4.

V gene TRBV10-2 combines with J gene TRBJ1-2, with 9 nucleotides matching TRBD1. V shed 6 bases and J 2 bases; nucleotides not matched to a gene: 4. CDR3 length: 14 residues. Germline V gene lookup returns CDR1 WSHSY and CDR2 SAAADI. The CDR3 sequence: CASRDGQGNYGYTF. DNA for the CDR3: TGCGCCAGCAGAGACGGACAGGGGAACTATGGCTACACCTTC.

V usage is TRBV15 and J usage is TRBJ1-4, with D uncertain. V was trimmed by 3 bases and J by 4 bases, leaving 6 bases between them. From germline, CDR1 is LNHNV and CDR2 YYDKDF (reference sequence). This CDR3 region has 13 residues. The CDR3 DNA reads as TGTGCCACCAGCAGGTACAGTAATGAAAAACTGTTTTTT. Amino acids: CATSRYSNEKLFF. Using reference TRBV15 and TRBJ1-4 for the parts outside the CDR3, the full variable domain is DAMVIQNPRYQVTQFGKPVTLSCSQTLNHNVMYWYQQKSSQAPKLLFHYYDKDFNNEADTPDNFQSRRPNTSFCFLDIRSPGLGDTAMYLCATSRYSNEKLFFGSGTQLSVL.

V gene TRBV7-9 combines with J gene TRBJ1-1; D might be TRBD1 (5 bases). V shed 4 bases and J shed 0 bases, with 12 bases lying between them. The CDR3 totals 15 residues. Germline-derived CDR1 and CDR2 are SEHNR and FQNEAQ (reference sequence). CDR3 nucleotide sequence: TGTGCCAGCAGCTCAGGGAATTCGGTGAACACTGAAGCTTTCTTT. Protein product: CASSSGNSVNTEAFF.

The gene calls are TRBV19 and TRBJ1-4; no clear D gene. The CDR3 is made up of 10 amino acids. CDR1 LNHDA and CDR2 SQIVND come from the germline V gene (reference sequence). Trimming pared 5 bases from V and 8 bases from J, leaving 3 bases between. Here the CDR3 reads CASSREKLFF. Written as DNA, the CDR3 is TGTGCCAGTAGTCGAGAAAAACTGTTTTTT. The full variable domain, rest sourced from reference TRBV19 and TRBJ1-4, is DGGITQSPKYLFRKEGQNVTLSCEQNLNHDAMYWYRQDPGQGLRLIYYSQIVNDFQKGDIAEGYSVSREKKESFPLTVTSAQKNPTAFYLCASSREKLFFGSGTQLSVL.

Concerning this clone itself: The same CDR3 also results from other DNA sequences found in this sample. V usage is TRBV5-1 and J usage is TRBJ2-2, with 8 bases matching TRBD2. CDR1 is SGHRS, CDR2 YFSETQ, per germline. V trimming: 1 base; J trimming: 3 bases; junction bases outside the gene matches: 2. The CDR3 runs 15 residues. CDR3 DNA: TGCGCCAGCAGCTTGACTAGCGGCCACACCGGGGAGCTGTTTTTT. Its translation: CASSLTSGHTGELFF.

V is TRBV19 and J is TRBJ2-5; either TRBD1 or TRBD2 may fit D (5 bases each). Looked up from germline, CDR1 is LNHDA and CDR2 is SQIVND (reference sequence). CDR3 size: 12 residues. V lost 10 bases and J lost 5, with 14 bases in between. The CDR3 sequence is CAITSGRETQYF. CDR3 DNA sequence: TGTGCCATCACCTCGGGGCGGGAGACCCAGTACTTC.

The chain combines TRBV7-6 with TRBJ2-7; possibly TRBD1 for D (6 bases). Germline CDR1 is SGHVS and CDR2 is FNYEAQ. The CDR3 is made up of 18 amino acids. Trimming removed 1 base from V and 3 bases from J, with 22 bases in between. Here the CDR3 reads CASSLGGIWQGTFYEQYF. The CDR3 DNA reads TGTGCCAGCAGCTTAGGCGGAATCTGGCAGGGGACCTTCTACGAGCAGTACTTC.

The chain has TRBV10-3 and TRBJ2-7; 10 bases line up with TRBD1. The V and J ends lost 5 bases and 2 bases, in that order; junction bases with no gene match: 6. CDR3 length equals 15 residues. Germline-derived CDR1 and CDR2 are ENHRY and SYGVKD. CDR3 in DNA: TGTGCCATCAGTCCTGGACAGGGGGGGGCCTACGAGCAGTACTTC. Amino acid sequence: CAISPGQGGAYEQYF.

The rearrangement uses TRBV2 and TRBJ2-3, with no clear D. From germline, CDR1 is SNHLY and CDR2 FYNNEI. This CDR3 comprises 15 residues. Trimming removed 6 bases at V and 3 bases at J, with 16 bases between. The CDR3 coding sequence is TGTGCCAGCAGAGAGGATGTCTTAAGGACAGATACGCAGTATTTT. Residues: CASREDVLRTDTQYF.

Only one count was recorded for this clone. The chain links TRBV28 to TRBJ1-1; D unresolved. The CDR3 contains 16 residues. The germline V and J ends were trimmed by 3 bases and 2 bases, with 16 bases remaining between them. Germline V CDR1 and CDR2: MDHEN, SYDVKM. The CDR3, as DNA: TGTGCCAGCAGTTTGACCGGGCCCGGGAGCAACACTGAAGCTTTCTTT. Its translation is CASSLTGPGSNTEAFF.

V gene TRBV2 combines with J gene TRBJ1-1; D may be TRBD1 (6 bases). CDR3 length: 17 amino acids. Deletions cut 3 bases from V and 2 bases from J, with 19 bases between. CDR1 is SNHLY and CDR2 is FYNNEI in the germline V gene. The CDR3 spells CASSERDTPLSNTEAFF. The DNA of the CDR3 is TGTGCCAGCAGTGAGCGGGACACCCCCCTCTCAAACACTGAAGCTTTCTTT.

The rearrangement uses TRBV4-1 and TRBJ2-5; D is ambiguous. Trimming stripped 4 bases from V and 1 base from J, with 13 bases between. The germline V gene has CDR1 MGHRA and CDR2 YSYEKL. CDR3 length: 15 residues. CDR3 bases: TGCGCCAGCAGCCGCCTCCTGGGGTTCCAAGAGACCCAGTACTTC. Translating gives CASSRLLGFQETQYF.

The gene calls are TRBV11-2 and TRBJ2-4, with 8 bases aligning to TRBD2. The germline V gene has CDR1 SGHAT and CDR2 FQNNGV. The V and J ends lost 0 bases and 6 bases, in that order; junction bases with no gene match: 1. This CDR3 has 14 residues. This CDR3 reads CASSLETSGNIQYF. DNA of the CDR3: TGTGCCAGCAGCTTAGAAACTAGCGGAAACATTCAGTACTTC. Variable domain in full (rest from reference TRBV11-2 and TRBJ2-4): EAGVAQSPRYKIIEKRQSVAFWCNPISGHATLYWYQQILGQGPKLLIQFQNNGVVDDSQLPKDRFSAERLKGVDSTLKIQPAKLEDSAVYLCASSLETSGNIQYFGAGTRLSVL.